One T cell receptor beta chain is described in this entry. Germline V gene lookup returns CDR1 SQVTM and CDR2 ANQGSEA. Trimming at V came to 6 bases and at J to 12 bases, leaving 11 bases not matched to a gene. The CDR3 contains 13 residues. Only in-frame clones appear in the TCRdb table, and some are missing; sequencing was by immunoSEQ multiplex PCR. Of 100,000 to 150,000 clones listed, around nine tenths are singletons. The data were obtained in a study of control samples from healthy donors and cancer patients. Sequencing was performed on blood. This chain joins TRBV29-1 and TRBJ1-4; 9 bases match TRBD1. The sequence derives from a man younger than 35 in good health. CDR3 residues: CSVSRDREGELFF. CDR3 nucleotides: TGCAGCGTCTCCCGGGACAGGGAGGGGGAACTGTTTTTT.